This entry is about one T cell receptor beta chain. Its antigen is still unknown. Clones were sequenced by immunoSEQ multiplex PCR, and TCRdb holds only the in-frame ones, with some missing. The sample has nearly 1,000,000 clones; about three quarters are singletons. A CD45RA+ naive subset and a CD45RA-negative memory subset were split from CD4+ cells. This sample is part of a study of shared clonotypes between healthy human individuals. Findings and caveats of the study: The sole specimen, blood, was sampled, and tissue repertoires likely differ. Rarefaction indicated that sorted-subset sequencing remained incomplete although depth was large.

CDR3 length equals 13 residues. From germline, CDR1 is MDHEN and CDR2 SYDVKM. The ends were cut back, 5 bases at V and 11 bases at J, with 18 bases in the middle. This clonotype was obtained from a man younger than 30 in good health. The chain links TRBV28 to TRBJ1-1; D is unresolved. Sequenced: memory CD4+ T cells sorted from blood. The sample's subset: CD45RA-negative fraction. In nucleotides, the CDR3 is TGTGCCAGCAGTCCCCCCGACTGGTCCCGCGCTTTCTTT. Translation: CASSPPDWSRAFF.